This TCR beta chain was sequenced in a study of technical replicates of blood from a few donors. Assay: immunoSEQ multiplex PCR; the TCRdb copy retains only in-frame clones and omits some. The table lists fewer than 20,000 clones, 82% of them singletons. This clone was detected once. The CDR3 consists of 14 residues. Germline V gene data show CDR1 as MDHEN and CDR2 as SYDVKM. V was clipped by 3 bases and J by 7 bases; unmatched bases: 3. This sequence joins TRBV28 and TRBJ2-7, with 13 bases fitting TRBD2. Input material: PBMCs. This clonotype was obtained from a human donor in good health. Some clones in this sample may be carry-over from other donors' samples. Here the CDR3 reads CASSFSGLAGEQYF. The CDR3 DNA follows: TGTGCCAGCAGTTTCTCGGGACTAGCGGGAGAGCAGTACTTC.